This entry lists 10 T cell receptor beta chains sequenced from one sample in a study of cytomegalovirus exposure and HLA in healthy donors. The PCR had 60 Vbeta and 13 Jbeta primers. The assay was immunoSEQ multiplex PCR, and TCRdb's table has in-frame clones only and misses some. The sample lists 110,000 or so clones, roughly 70% occurring once. The sample was PBMCs. These receptors all stem from a woman in her fifties or sixties in good health and CMV-seropositive.

The chain recombines TRBV7-9 with TRBJ2-3; tentative D call: TRBD2 (7 bases). Germline V gene lookup returns CDR1 SEHNR and CDR2 FQNEAQ (reference sequence). Trimming stripped 0 bases from V and 4 bases from J, with 11 bases between. The length of the CDR3 is 15 residues. CDR3 sequence: CASSLAGGASDTQYF. The CDR3 region has the DNA TGTGCCAGCAGCTTAGCGGGGGGGGCCTCAGATACGCAGTATTTT.

This clone was seen only a few times. CDR3 sequence (DNA): TGTGCCAGCAGTACCTCCGGGACTAGCGACTGGTTGCAGTACTTC. This codes for CASSTSGTSDWLQYF. The J gene is TRBJ2-7, the V gene TRBV28, with TRBD2 identical over 10 bases. Germline CDR1 MDHEN, CDR2 SYDVKM. This CDR3 spans 15 amino acids. V shed 5 bases, J shed 9 bases, and the junction held 13 bases outside the gene matches.

V usage is TRBV29-1 and J usage is TRBJ2-5, with TRBD1 identical over 7 bases. The J call may be faulty, since TRBJ2-7 better matches the DNA end. Per the germline V gene, CDR1 is SQVTM and CDR2 is ANQGSEA. The CDR3 is made up of 13 amino acids. CDR3 region: CSTRQGHSYEQYF. The DNA for the CDR3 is TGCAGCACGAGACAGGGACACTCCTACGAGCAGTACTTC.

The J gene is TRBJ2-7, the V gene TRBV7-2; 8 positions agree with TRBD2. Trimming at V came to 5 bases and at J to 7 bases, leaving 13 bases not matched to a gene. Per germline, CDR1 SGHTA and CDR2 FQGNSA. CDR3 length equals 15 residues. The CDR3 DNA is TGTGCCAGCAGCCTACCTCCGGGACTAGGAGAAGAGCAGTACTTC. Residues: CASSLPPGLGEEQYF.

The rearrangement joins TRBV29-1 to TRBJ1-1; D is uncertain. This CDR3 spans 14 amino acids. Germline CDR1 is SQVTM and CDR2 is ANQGSEA. Trimming stripped 6 bases from V and 0 bases from J, with 14 bases between. The CDR3 region is CSVARGGVNTEAFF. The CDR3 DNA reads as TGCAGCGTCGCGCGGGGTGGTGTGAACACTGAAGCTTTCTTT.

This sequence joins TRBV7-9 and TRBJ2-1, with D perhaps TRBD2 (5 bases). V lost 6 bases and J 8 bases, leaving 14 bases between the germline ends. This CDR3 has 13 residues. Germline V gives CDR1 SEHNR, CDR2 FQNEAQ (reference sequence). CDR3 DNA sequence: TGTGCCAGCAGTCCAGGAGGAGGAGATGAGCAGTTCTTC. Protein: CASSPGGGDEQFF.

This clone is a singleton in its sample. The V and J genes are TRBV28 and TRBJ1-1, with D unclear. CDR1 and CDR2 (germline): MDHEN, SYDVKM. V lost 8 bases and J 7 bases, leaving 23 bases between the germline ends. The CDR3 consists of 15 residues. CDR3 bases: TGTGCCAGCCTCGTGACAACCCCTCTGAACGGTGAAGCTTTCTTT. Translation gives CASLVTTPLNGEAFF.

The genes are TRBV19 and TRBJ1-5; a possible D gene is TRBD1 (6 bases). The germline V and J ends were trimmed by 4 bases and 4 bases, with 17 bases remaining between them. This CDR3 spans 16 amino acids. CDR1 is LNHDA and CDR2 is SQIVND in the germline V gene (reference sequence). The chain's CDR3 is CASSTKAGVRNQPQHF. The CDR3, as DNA: TGTGCCAGTAGTACTAAAGCAGGGGTTCGGAATCAGCCCCAGCATTTT. Filled out from reference TRBV19 and TRBJ1-5, the complete variable domain reads DGGITQSPKYLFRKEGQNVTLSCEQNLNHDAMYWYRQDPGQGLRLIYYSQIVNDFQKGDIAEGYSVSREKKESFPLTVTSAQKNPTAFYLCASSTKAGVRNQPQHFGDGTRLSIL.

This chain links TRBV4-3 with TRBJ1-2; tentative D call: TRBD1 (6 bases). V was clipped by 0 bases and J by 4 bases, with 18 bases between them. The V gene's germline CDR1 is LGHNA and CDR2 YSLEER. The CDR3 is 17 residues long. CDR3 region: CASSQDLGTPTLYGYTF. The DNA for the CDR3 is TGCGCCAGCAGCCAAGATCTTGGGACACCTACCCTCTATGGCTACACCTTC.

The rearrangement links TRBV27 to TRBJ1-6; D unclear. Looked up from germline, CDR1 is MNHEY and CDR2 is SMNVEV (reference sequence). The CDR3 runs to 16 residues. V shed 6 bases and J shed 10 bases, with 22 bases lying between them. The CDR3 DNA reads as TGTGCCAGCAGCGTAACGAGTAGAGGGTTGGAGTCACCCCTCCACTTT. This sequence encodes CASSVTSRGLESPLHF.